These 15 T cell receptor beta chains were sequenced from one sample in a study of early T cells in non-severe SARS-CoV-2 infection. TCRdb used MiXCR to reprocess the 5' RACE reads, holding one entry per CDR3 protein. The table shows under 35,000 distinct CDR3 sequences, with around 7% occurring only once. The sequenced sample consisted of whole blood. The receptors were sampled from an adult who was a healthcare worker with PCR-confirmed SARS-CoV-2 infection or an uninfected control (not recorded which).

CDR3 sequence (DNA): TGTGCCAGCAGCTTATTTGGGGGCCTCTACGAGCAGTACTTC. It is translated as CASSLFGGLYEQYF. This sequence joins TRBV7-2 and TRBJ2-7; TRBD1 is a possible D gene (6 bases). The germline V gene has CDR1 SGHTA and CDR2 FQGNSA. The CDR3 runs 14 residues. V was pared by 2 bases and J by 3 bases, with 11 bases between. The full variable domain, its missing parts supplied by reference TRBV7-2 and TRBJ2-7, is GAGVSQSPSNKVTEKGKDVELRCDPISGHTALYWYRQSLGQGLEFLIYFQGNSAPDKSGLPSDRFSAERTGGSVSTLTIQRTQQEDSAVYLCASSLFGGLYEQYFGPGTRLTVT.

This clonotype was recorded many times. The CDR3 reads CASSFERGYEQYF. The CDR3 nucleotides are TGCGCCAGCAGCTTCGAGCGGGGGTACGAGCAGTACTTC. The V call is TRBV5-1, the J call TRBJ2-7, with 8 bases matching TRBD2. The CDR3 extends over 13 amino acids. From germline, CDR1 is SGHRS and CDR2 YFSETQ. Trimming cost V 2 bases and J 4 bases; bases outside gene matches: 2.

This clonotype has a count of ten or more. This sequence joins TRBV7-9 and TRBJ2-3, with 10 bases fitting TRBD1. CDR1 SEHNR and CDR2 FQNEAQ come from the germline V gene (reference sequence). CDR3 length: 16 residues. Trimming removed 4 bases from V and 5 bases from J; junction bases left unmatched: 9. CDR3 nucleotide sequence: TGTGCCAGCAGCTCGTCCGGGACAGGGGATCAAGATACGCAGTATTTT. Amino acid sequence: CASSSSGTGDQDTQYF.

Only a few counts were recorded for this clonotype. The genes are TRBV6-6 and TRBJ2-2, with D tentatively TRBD2 (6 bases). The CDR3 is made up of 16 amino acids. The V end lost 7 bases, the J end lost 7 bases, and 22 bases lay between the germline ends. The germline V gene has CDR1 MNHNY and CDR2 SVGAGI (reference sequence). The CDR3 DNA follows: TGTGCCAGCACTAAGGGACTTCGCAGGACGGACGGGGAGCTGTTTTTT. This gives the protein CASTKGLRRTDGELFF.

This clonotype was counted at least ten times. V gene TRBV29-1 combines with J gene TRBJ2-7; 7 bases line up with TRBD1. V lost 7 bases, J lost 4 bases, and 4 bases stayed unmatched. Germline V CDR1 and CDR2: SQVTM, ANQGSEA. The CDR3 contains 11 residues. The CDR3 bases are TGCAGCGCACGGGACAGATACGAGCAGTACTTC. This sequence encodes CSARDRYEQYF.

This clonotype was observed at least ten times. The chain has TRBV7-9 and TRBJ2-7; maybe TRBD2 (5 bases). The germline V gene encodes CDR1 SEHNR and CDR2 FQNEAQ (reference sequence). The CDR3 sequence is 14 residues long. V was cut by 1 base and J by 0 bases, with 7 bases left in between. The CDR3 bases are TGTGCCAGCAGCTTAGGCACTAGCTCCTACGAGCAGTACTTC. This codes for CASSLGTSSYEQYF.

Many counts were recorded for this clonotype. The chain employs TRBV28 and TRBJ2-7, with a possible D match to TRBD1 (6 bases). The V end was cut by 5 bases, the J end by 3 bases, with 14 bases between. Germline V gene data show CDR1 as MDHEN and CDR2 as SYDVKM. The CDR3 covers 14 residues. CDR3 amino acids: CASSKRDNLYEQYF. As DNA, the CDR3 is TGTGCCAGCAGTAAGAGGGACAACCTCTACGAGCAGTACTTC.

There are a few counts of this clonotype. V is TRBV27 and J is TRBJ1-4; a weak D match, TRBD1 (5 bases). Looked up from germline, CDR1 is MNHEY and CDR2 is SMNVEV (reference sequence). Trimming removed 5 bases from V and 3 bases from J, with 16 bases in between. The CDR3 consists of 16 residues. The CDR3 DNA follows: TGTGCCAGCAGTCGGAGGGGCTCAACCCCTAATGAAAAACTGTTTTTT. Its translation is CASSRRGSTPNEKLFF. Together with reference TRBV27 and TRBJ1-4, the CDR3 gives the full variable domain: EAQVTQNPRYLITVTGKKLTVTCSQNMNHEYMSWYRQDPGLGLRQIYYSMNVEVTDKGDVPEGYKVSRKEKRNFPLILESPSPNQTSLYFCASSRRGSTPNEKLFFGSGTQLSVL.

This clonotype was detected ten times or more. The CDR3 protein is CASSTPYRDKSYEQYF. For the CDR3, the DNA is TGTGCCAGCAGCACTCCCTACCGGGACAAGTCCTACGAGCAGTACTTC. The chain combines TRBV5-4 with TRBJ2-7; a weak D match, TRBD1 (6 bases). Germline CDR1 reads SGHNT; CDR2 reads YYREEE (reference sequence). V was clipped by 4 bases and J by 1 base, with 18 bases between them. The CDR3 length is 16 residues. The full variable domain, with the rest looked up from reference TRBV5-4 and TRBJ2-7, is ETGVTQSPTHLIKTRGQQVTLRCSSQSGHNTVSWYQQALGQGPQFIFQYYREEENGRGNFPPRFSGLQFPNYSSELNVNALELDDSALYLCASSTPYRDKSYEQYFGPGTRLTVT.

This clonotype was detected a few times. The chain employs TRBV5-1 and TRBJ2-7; D uncertain. Looked up from germline, CDR1 is SGHRS and CDR2 is YFSETQ. This CDR3 spans 16 amino acids. V was clipped by 1 base and J by 6 bases, with 20 bases between them. CDR3 region: CASSLRSGQLPIEQYF. CDR3 in DNA: TGCGCCAGCAGCTTGAGATCCGGCCAACTCCCTATCGAGCAGTACTTC.

This chain connects TRBV25-1 to TRBJ2-1; D is perhaps TRBD2 (6 bases). V lost 1 base and J 5 bases, leaving 12 bases between the germline ends. The CDR3 is made up of 15 amino acids. Germline CDR1 is MGHDK and CDR2 is SYGVNS. CDR3 bases: TGTGCCAGCAGTGAATTTAGCGGTAGCCACAATGAGCAGTTCTTC. This gives the protein CASSEFSGSHNEQFF.

This clonotype has only a few counts. The chain joins TRBV20-1 to TRBJ2-7; 12 bases fit TRBD2. The CDR3 is 14 amino acids. Germline-derived CDR1 and CDR2 are DFQATT and SNEGSKA (reference sequence). Losses at the gene ends were 2 bases for V and 2 bases for J; bases not matched to a gene: 1. This chain's CDR3 is CSARLAGGAYEQYF. The CDR3, as DNA: TGCAGTGCTAGACTAGCGGGAGGGGCCTACGAGCAGTACTTC.

This clonotype was seen only a few times. The chain couples TRBV11-1 to TRBJ1-1; 8 bases line up with TRBD1. The ends lost 0 bases at V and 0 bases at J; junction bases unmatched: 3. Germline V lookup: CDR1 SGHAT, CDR2 FQDESV (reference sequence). The CDR3 contains 16 residues. The CDR3: CASSLAWTGMNTEAFF. DNA of the CDR3: TGTGCCAGCAGCTTAGCGTGGACAGGGATGAACACTGAAGCTTTCTTT.

The chain combines TRBV12-3 or TRBV12-4 with TRBJ2-3; TRBD2 agrees at 9 bases. CDR3 size: 16 residues. The ends lost 6 bases at V and 0 bases at J; junction bases unmatched: 7. CDR3 in DNA: TGTGCCAGCAGCCCAATGACTAGCGGCAGCACAGATACGCAGTATTTT. The encoded protein is CASSPMTSGSTDTQYF.

This clonotype was counted at least ten times. The chain is built from TRBV2 and TRBJ2-7; D remains ambiguous. This CDR3 is built from 12 residues. The germline V gene encodes CDR1 SNHLY and CDR2 FYNNEI. V was clipped by 3 bases and J by 12 bases, with 15 bases between them. CDR3: CASSEAKERRYF. The CDR3 coding sequence is TGTGCCAGCAGTGAGGCAAAGGAAAGGAGGTACTTC.